This TCR beta chain was observed in a study of shared clonotypes between healthy human individuals. Sorted subsets were amplified in replicate PCRs using around 200 ng DNA, 25,000 to 30,000 T cell genomes. This table comes from immunoSEQ multiplex PCR, and its TCRdb copy is limited to in-frame clones, with some not included. The sample includes 2.3 million or so clones, over 85% of them seen just once. The V end was cut by 3 bases, the J end by 1 base, with 15 bases between. Germline values: CDR1 SGHRS, CDR2 YFSETQ. CDR3 length: 16 amino acids. The sequenced sample was naive CD4+ T cells from PBMCs. Subset denoted: CD45RA+ positively selected. The rearrangement links TRBV5-1 to TRBJ2-3; tentative D call: TRBD1 (6 bases). The origin of this receptor is a man between 18 and 35 years old in good health. Some clones in this sample may be carry-over from other donors' samples. CDR3 loop: CASSSGTFRGTDTQYF. The CDR3 DNA sequence: TGCGCCAGCAGCTCGGGGACATTCCGTGGCACAGATACGCAGTATTTT.